Listed below are T cell receptor beta chains from one sample, sequenced in a study of cytomegalovirus exposure and HLA in healthy donors. Data came from immunoSEQ multiplex PCR; TCRdb stores just in-frame clones and leaves some out. The table has a few hundred thousand clones, 90% seen once. The specimen sequenced was PBMCs. The receptor set was obtained from a woman younger than 30 in good health and CMV-seronegative. CDR3s include the opening cysteine and the closing phenylalanine or tryptophan. A D gene is named only where the DNA matches it firmly. Size is omitted from some rows. Given values are once, few, many or a class for expanded clones.

TGTGCCTGGAGGGCATGGGACAGGGGGCAGAACACTGAAGCTTTCTTT | CAWRAWDRGQNTEAFF | TRBV30 | TRBD1 | TRBJ1-1 | -
TGTGCCACCCAAGGGACAGGGAACACTGAAGCTTTCTTT | CATQGTGNTEAFF | TRBV6-5 | TRBD1 | TRBJ1-1 | -
TGTGCCAGCAGCTTCCTCGGACAGGACGAGCAGTACTTC | CASSFLGQDEQYF | TRBV7-9 | TRBD1 | TRBJ2-7 | -
TGTGCCAGCAGTTTGAGCCTTAGTATCGGTTCACCCCTCCACTTT | CASSLSLSIGSPLHF | TRBV28 | - | TRBJ1-6 | -
TGTGCCAGCAGTGCGTTCGGGGAGGGAACTAATGAAAAACTGTTTTTT | CASSAFGEGTNEKLFF | TRBV2 | - | TRBJ1-4 | once
TGCGCCAGCAGCCGCGAGGGCTGGGTAGCGGGGTCAGATACGCAGTATTTT | CASSREGWVAGSDTQYF | TRBV4-1 | TRBD2 | TRBJ2-3 | once
TGTGCCAGCAGTCGACGGGGACAGGCTAATGAAAAACTGTTTTTT | CASSRRGQANEKLFF | TRBV6-4 | TRBD1 | TRBJ1-4 | -
TGCAGCGTTGACTCCGGGGGGGCCAGTTTGCAGTACTTC | CSVDSGGASLQYF | TRBV29-1 | TRBD2 | TRBJ2-7 | once
TGTGCCAGCAGTCGGGGACAGGGCGCATACTTC | CASSRGQGAYF | TRBV28 | TRBD1 | TRBJ2-7 | -
TGTGCCAGCAGCTTAGCTGAGGGGCTAGCGAGCCAAGAGACCCAGTACTTC | CASSLAEGLASQETQYF | TRBV7-8 | - | TRBJ2-5 | once
TGTGCCACCAGAGACAGGGCCTACGAGCAGTACTTC | CATRDRAYEQYF | TRBV6-1 | TRBD1 | TRBJ2-7 | -
TGTGCCAGCAGCCCCCTAGCGGGGGGAGCCTACGAGCAGTACTTC | CASSPLAGGAYEQYF | TRBV12-1 | - | TRBJ2-7 | -
TGTGCCAGCAGCCCCTCGGGCAGGGATAGCAATCAGCCCCAGCATTTT | CASSPSGRDSNQPQHF | TRBV28 | - | TRBJ1-5 | -
TGTGCCAGCAGCTTAGGTTGGCAGCTCGGGGATCAGCCCCAGCATTTT | CASSLGWQLGDQPQHF | TRBV7-8 | - | TRBJ1-5 | -
TGTGCCAGCAGCTTCGGGACAGGGGACTACGAGCAGTACTTC | CASSFGTGDYEQYF | TRBV7-6 | TRBD1 | TRBJ2-7 | -
TGTGCCAGCAGTTCCGGGGGGACAGGGAACACTGAAGCTTTCTTT | CASSSGGTGNTEAFF | TRBV28 | TRBD1 | TRBJ1-1 | -
TGTGCCTGGAGTGGGGCAGGCTTCGACACAGATACGCAGTATTTT | CAWSGAGFDTDTQYF | TRBV30 | - | TRBJ2-3 | -
TGCGCCAGCAGTCCCGGGGGGGACAATCAGCCCCAGCATTTT | CASSPGGDNQPQHF | TRBV5-1 | - | TRBJ1-5 | -
TGTGCCAGCAGCTTAGTGGCCCCGAGGGTAGCTAGCACAGATACGCAGTATTTT | CASSLVAPRVASTDTQYF | TRBV7-2 | - | TRBJ2-3 | -
TGTGCCAGCAGTGAAGTCCCCGGACAATTCAATCAGCCCCAGCATTTT | CASSEVPGQFNQPQHF | TRBV6-1 | - | TRBJ1-5 | -
TGTGCCAGCAGTCCTTCCTTCTGGGCCGGGACAGGAGGACCTAGCGCGCAGCCCCAGCATTTT | CASSPSFWAGTGGPSAQPQHF | TRBV28 | TRBD1 | TRBJ1-5 | -
TGTGCCAGCAGCGCTTTGACAGGAGTTAACACTGAAGCTTTCTTT | CASSALTGVNTEAFF | TRBV9 | - | TRBJ1-1 | -
TGTGCCTGGAGTGTACGCGGAAGGCGAGAGACCCAGTACTTC | CAWSVRGRRETQYF | TRBV30 | - | TRBJ2-5 | -
TGTGCCAGCAGCCTTGAAACAGGAAACACTGAAGCTTTCTTT | CASSLETGNTEAFF | TRBV6-1 | - | TRBJ1-1 | -
TGCGCCAGCAGTGGACAGGGTAGCGCAGATACGCAGTATTTT | CASSGQGSADTQYF | TRBV10-1 | TRBD1 | TRBJ2-3 | -
TGTGCCAGCAGCTTCCAGGGTAATCAGCCCCAGCATTTT | CASSFQGNQPQHF | TRBV7-8 | - | TRBJ1-5 | -
TGCAGCGTGGCAGGGCAGGGGGCAATGACTGAAGCTTTCTTT | CSVAGQGAMTEAFF | TRBV29-1 | TRBD1 | TRBJ1-1 | -
TGTGCCAGCAGTTACTCGAGACAGGGGGGTCGTGGCTACACCTTC | CASSYSRQGGRGYTF | TRBV6-5 | TRBD1 | TRBJ1-2 | -
TGTGCCAGCAGCGTATCAGGACTAGCGGGGGATTCCTACAATGAGCAGTTCTTC | CASSVSGLAGDSYNEQFF | TRBV9 | TRBD2 | TRBJ2-1 | -
TGTGCCAGCAGCTTCACCAGACCCCCAGAGACACGAGGAGGGGAGCAGTTCTTC | CASSFTRPPETRGGEQFF | TRBV7-8 | - | TRBJ2-1 | -
TGTGCCAGCAGCGTAGCGACTAGCGGGGGGGCGTCCTACAATGAGCAGTTCTTC | CASSVATSGGASYNEQFF | TRBV9 | TRBD2 | TRBJ2-1 | few
TGCGCCAGCAGTGAGTCCCAAAGGACAGGAGTGGGTGGCTACACCTTC | CASSESQRTGVGGYTF | TRBV10-2 | TRBD1 | TRBJ1-2 | -
TGTGCCAGCAGCTCCCCGGGGACTCTTAATCAGCCCCAGCATTTT | CASSSPGTLNQPQHF | TRBV28 | - | TRBJ1-5 | -
TGTGCCAGCTCACCGGGACTAGCGGGGTCAGATACGCAGTATTTT | CASSPGLAGSDTQYF | TRBV18 | TRBD2 | TRBJ2-3 | once
TGTGCCAGATCGGATCCTACAGGGCATCGGAACTATGGCTACACCTTC | CARSDPTGHRNYGYTF | TRBV25-1 | - | TRBJ1-2 | few
TGTGCCAGCAGTTTAGAGGGAGAGACCCAGTACTTC | CASSLEGETQYF | TRBV27 | - | TRBJ2-5 | -
TGCGCCAGTCGGACAGGGAACTACAATGAGCAGTTCTTC | CASRTGNYNEQFF | TRBV10-2 | TRBD1 | TRBJ2-1 | -
TGTGCCAGCAGCCAAGGGTTCGGGTGGGATCGGGGTTTACCCCTCCACTTT | CASSQGFGWDRGLPLHF | TRBV4-2 | - | TRBJ1-6 | -
TGTGCCAGCATGGGGCTTGCGGGGGGGGCGGCCGGGGAGCTGTTTTTT | CASMGLAGGAAGELFF | TRBV27 | TRBD2 | TRBJ2-2 | -
TGTGCCAGTAGTATAGTCGGAAGGACAGGGGGCGCCTATGGCTACACCTTC | CASSIVGRTGGAYGYTF | TRBV19 | TRBD1 | TRBJ1-2 | -
TGCGCCAGCAGCCTCAGCTACAATGAGCAGTTCTTC | CASSLSYNEQFF | TRBV4-3 | - | TRBJ2-1 | once
TGTGCCAGCGGAGACCGAGCCTACGAGCAGTACTTC | CASGDRAYEQYF | TRBV6-5 | - | TRBJ2-7 | few
TGTGCCAGCAGTTTACCTAGCGGGGGTTACAATGAGCAGTTCTTC | CASSLPSGGYNEQFF | TRBV27 | TRBD2 | TRBJ2-1 | -
TGTGCCAGCAGCTACGGACAGGGAGGTTCGAATGAGCAGTTCTTC | CASSYGQGGSNEQFF | TRBV5-6 | TRBD1 | TRBJ2-1 | few
TGTGCCAGCAGCTTACACGCCCCCGGCACTAGCGGGGGAACCTACACAGATACGCAGTATTTT | CASSLHAPGTSGGTYTDTQYF | TRBV7-6 | TRBD2 | TRBJ2-3 | -
TGTGCCAGCAGCTTGGGGACAGGTCGGGAAAAACTGTTTTTT | CASSLGTGREKLFF | TRBV7-9 | TRBD1 | TRBJ1-4 | few
TGTGCCAGCACCTGGGCCCTTTCACCCCTCCACTTT | CASTWALSPLHF | TRBV28 | - | TRBJ1-6 | few
TGTGCCAGCAGTGAAGGGACATTGTTTCAAGAGACCCAGTACTTC | CASSEGTLFQETQYF | TRBV6-1 | - | TRBJ2-5 | once
TGTGCCAGCAGCTCAGACAGGGGAGGTAACAATGAGCAGTTCTTC | CASSSDRGGNNEQFF | TRBV5-4 | TRBD1 | TRBJ2-1 | once
TGTGCCAGCAGCTTAGATCGTGGCAGACAAGAGACCCAGTACTTC | CASSLDRGRQETQYF | TRBV11-2 | - | TRBJ2-5 | once
TGTGCCAGCAGCTTCGGACAGGGCCCTGAAGCTTTCTTT | CASSFGQGPEAFF | TRBV5-6 | TRBD1 | TRBJ1-1 | -
TGTGCCATCAGTACAAGACAGGGAGACACCGGGGAGCTGTTTTTT | CAISTRQGDTGELFF | TRBV10-3 | TRBD1 | TRBJ2-2 | -
TGTGCCAGCAGCTTTAGCAATCAGCCCCAGCATTTT | CASSFSNQPQHF | TRBV6-6 | - | TRBJ1-5 | few
TGTGCCAGCAGCTTATCCAGGGCGGAACAGTTCTTC | CASSLSRAEQFF | TRBV7-8 | - | TRBJ2-1 | -
TGTGCCAGCAGCCGCCGGGACTCCCGTCAAGAGACCCAGTACTTC | CASSRRDSRQETQYF | TRBV28 | - | TRBJ2-5 | -
TGTGCCAGCAGCGGTCACAGGGGGAGGAACACCGGGGAGCTGTTTTTT | CASSGHRGRNTGELFF | TRBV5-6 | TRBD1 | TRBJ2-2 | -
TGTGCCAGCAGAGGGACAGGGGGTATGGAGACCCAGTACTTC | CASRGTGGMETQYF | TRBV2 | TRBD1 | TRBJ2-5 | -